This is a list of T cell receptor beta chains from one sample in a study of sequential checkpoint blockade in melanoma. Profiling relied on immunoSEQ multiplex PCR, and the TCRdb table lists in-frame clones only, not all of them. Among approximately 20,000 clones listed, 60% to 75% were seen once. This specimen consisted of tumor tissue (inferred from file names), obtained from a patient given nivolumab and ipilimumab in sequence. All receptors come from a human donor with melanoma. CDR3s include the opening cysteine and the closing phenylalanine or tryptophan. Fields, in order: D gene, clone size, J gene, V gene, CDR3 protein, CDR3 DNA. A D gene is named only where the DNA matches it firmly. The size of a clone is reported for some rows only, either as once, few or many, or as a class for expanded clones.

. . TRBJ1-6 TRBV14 CASSQLGVGGSPLHF TGTGCCAGCAGCCAGCTCGGGGTCGGCGGTTCACCCCTCCACTTT
. . TRBJ1-1 TRBV8-2 CASWGIGGTEAFF TGTGCCAGCTGGGGAATCGGGGGCACTGAAGCTTTCTTT
. . TRBJ1-1 TRBV19 CASSTPGLPVNTEAFF TGTGCCAGTAGTACCCCCGGACTGCCCGTGAACACTGAAGCTTTCTTT
. medium-sized TRBJ1-4 TRBV6-8 CASRLANEKLFF TGTGCCAGCAGGTTAGCTAATGAAAAACTGTTTTTT
TRBD1 . TRBJ1-3 TRBV28 CASSSTLGQGYGNTIYF TGTGCCAGCAGTTCTACCCTGGGACAGGGTTATGGAAACACCATATATTTT
TRBD1 . TRBJ1-2 TRBV30 CAWSGTESSRINYGYTF TGTGCCTGGTCTGGGACAGAGTCGAGCAGGATTAACTATGGCTACACCTTC
TRBD1 . TRBJ1-3 TRBV18 CASSHYRGKAYSGNTIYF TGTGCCAGCTCACATTACAGGGGGAAAGCCTACTCTGGAAACACCATATATTTT
TRBD1 . TRBJ1-1 TRBV19 CASSIDFDRGGTEAFF TGTGCCAGTAGTATAGATTTTGACAGGGGGGGGACTGAAGCTTTCTTT
TRBD1 . TRBJ2-7 TRBV18 CASSSHPGQGYEQYF TGTGCCAGCTCATCCCATCCGGGACAGGGGTACGAGCAGTACTTC
. . TRBJ2-7 TRBV28 CASSLGGVYEQYF TGTGCCAGCAGTTTGGGGGGCGTCTACGAGCAGTACTTC
. . TRBJ2-5 TRBV19 CASSDWDGETQYF TGTGCCAGTAGTGATTGGGACGGAGAGACCCAGTACTTC
. few TRBJ1-5 TRBV15 CATSRDPESGNQPQHF TGTGCCACCAGCAGAGATCCGGAGTCGGGCAATCAGCCCCAGCATTTT
. . TRBJ1-4 TRBV5-1 CASSPGGNAGEKLFF TGCGCCAGCAGCCCGGGGGGGAACGCGGGTGAAAAACTGTTTTTT
. . TRBJ1-5 TRBV29-1 CSARAANQPQHF TGCAGCGCCCGGGCCGCTAATCAGCCCCAGCATTTT
. large TRBJ2-2 TRBV6-7 CENQLMASLNTGELFF TGTGAAAATCAGTTAATGGCTAGCTTGAACACCGGGGAGCTGTTTTTT
. . TRBJ2-3 TRBV18 CASSPRLDTQYF TGTGCCAGCTCACCTCGACTGGATACGCAGTATTTT
. . TRBJ1-6 TRBV30 CAWSVLRQYNSPLHF TGTGCCTGGAGTGTACTGCGACAATATAATTCACCCCTCCACTTT
. . TRBJ2-3 TRBV15 CASSLPGIRTDTQYF TGTGCCAGCAGCTTACCCGGGATTCGCACAGATACGCAGTATTTT
. few TRBJ1-4 TRBV18 CASSPMASSPKLFF TGTGCCAGCTCACCAATGGCCTCCAGCCCAAAACTGTTTTTT
. . TRBJ2-7 TRBV14 CASSLSASYEQYF TGTGCCAGCAGCCTGTCGGCGTCCTACGAGCAGTACTTC
. . TRBJ2-1 TRBV7-5 CASSIGRSSYNEQFF TGTGCCAGCAGCATCGGACGGAGCTCCTACAATGAGCAGTTCTTC
. . TRBJ1-1 TRBV18 CASSRGRDGTEAFF TGTGCCAGCTCACGGGGCAGGGATGGGACTGAAGCTTTCTTT
. few TRBJ1-1 TRBV15 CATSRGGLPNTEAFF TGTGCCACCAGCAGAGGGGGCCTTCCGAACACTGAAGCTTTCTTT
TRBD2 few TRBJ2-1 TRBV18 CASSPGQRGIYNEQFF TGTGCCAGCTCACCAGGGCAGCGGGGGATATACAATGAGCAGTTCTTC
. . TRBJ1-4 TRBV11-3 CASSQAGTPTADEKLFF TGTGCCAGCAGCCAAGCCGGGACACCCACCGCGGATGAAAAACTGTTTTTT
. . TRBJ1-4 TRBV4-1 CTSSQDPGRINEKLFF TGCACCAGCAGCCAAGATCCGGGCCGGATTAATGAAAAACTGTTTTTT
. once TRBJ2-2 TRBV18 CASSPLIDGGTGELFF TGTGCCAGCTCACCATTAATCGACGGAGGGACCGGGGAGCTGTTTTTT
TRBD2 . TRBJ2-7 TRBV14 CASSQMTSGLEQYF TGTGCCAGCAGCCAAATGACTAGCGGCCTCGAGCAGTACTTC
. . TRBJ1-1 TRBV11-3 CASSLGGRARRNTEAFF TGTGCCAGCAGCTTAGGGGGGCGGGCCAGGAGGAACACTGAAGCTTTCTTT
. . TRBJ2-7 TRBV15 CATSPRQSSYEQYF TGTGCCACCAGCCCGAGACAGTCGTCCTACGAGCAGTACTTC
TRBD1 . TRBJ2-4 TRBV9 CASTRSPDRGNIQYF TGTGCCAGCACTCGAAGCCCGGACAGGGGGAACATTCAGTACTTC
. . TRBJ2-1 TRBV19 CASSPAGTGSYNEQFF TGTGCCAGTAGTCCCGCCGGGACTGGTTCCTACAATGAGCAGTTCTTC
. once TRBJ1-2 TRBV7-2 CASSFDANYGYTF TGTGCCAGCAGCTTCGACGCCAACTATGGCTACACCTTC
TRBD1 . TRBJ2-3 TRBV11-3 CASSPGTARDTQYF TGTGCCAGCAGCCCAGGGACAGCCCGAGATACGCAGTATTTT
. . TRBJ2-7 TRBV19 CASSMAGGPYEQYF TGTGCCAGTAGTATGGCAGGTGGGCCTTACGAGCAGTACTTC
. . TRBJ1-5 TRBV7-8 CASSLTRNQPQHF TGTGCCAGCAGCTTAACCAGGAATCAGCCCCAGCATTTT
. . TRBJ2-5 TRBV19 CASFPGGPGQTQYF TGTGCCAGTTTTCCCGGAGGGCCTGGGCAGACCCAGTACTTC
TRBD1 . TRBJ2-2 TRBV23-1 CASSLAGTGLAGELFF TGCGCCAGCAGCTTGGCCGGGACAGGGTTAGCCGGGGAGCTGTTTTTT
TRBD1 . TRBJ1-5 TRBV10-2 CASSAGRGWNQPQHF TGCGCCAGCAGTGCAGGCAGGGGGTGGAATCAGCCCCAGCATTTT
. . TRBJ2-2 TRBV28 CASSSPSQAFGRELFF TGTGCCAGCAGTTCACCGTCGCAGGCCTTTGGGCGGGAGCTGTTTTTT
. . TRBJ2-2 TRBV14 CASSRPALNTGELFF TGTGCCAGCAGCCGCCCGGCTCTGAACACCGGGGAGCTGTTTTTT
. . TRBJ1-1 TRBV7-5 CASRPPFATNTEAFF TGTGCCAGCCGCCCCCCCTTCGCAACGAACACTGAAGCTTTCTTT
TRBD1 . TRBJ2-2 TRBV19 CASRGVLGSGQGNTGELFF TGTGCCAGTAGAGGGGTTTTGGGATCGGGACAGGGTAACACCGGGGAGCTGTTTTTT
TRBD2 once TRBJ2-3 TRBV5-1 CASSTNGGAADTQYF TGCGCCAGCAGCACAAACGGGGGGGCCGCAGATACGCAGTATTTT
. . TRBJ2-7 TRBV18 CASSPSATYLYEQYF TGTGCCAGCTCACCAAGTGCTACGTACCTTTACGAGCAGTACTTC
. once TRBJ1-4 TRBV25-1 CATSDSRTDEKLFF TGTGCCACCTCGGACTCGCGGACCGATGAAAAACTGTTTTTT
. few TRBJ1-3 TRBV6-1 CASSEGIPGNTIYF TGTGCCAGCAGTGAAGGGATCCCTGGAAACACCATATATTTT
. . TRBJ2-7 TRBV28 CASSSTGLPTYEQYF TGTGCCAGCAGCTCTACAGGACTCCCCACCTACGAGCAGTACTTC
. few TRBJ2-6 TRBV11-1 CASSQPGAGANVLTF TGTGCCAGCAGCCAACCGGGGGCTGGGGCCAACGTCCTGACTTTC
TRBD2 once TRBJ2-1 TRBV7-6 CASSLGGGSYNEQFF TGTGCCAGCAGCTTAGGGGGGGGATCCTACAATGAGCAGTTCTTC
. . TRBJ2-7 TRBV4-1 CASSQGGGQGYEQYF TGCGCCAGCAGCCAAGGAGGAGGGCAGGGCTACGAGCAGTACTTC
. . TRBJ2-5 TRBV18 CASSPMTEEETQYF TGTGCCAGCTCACCAATGACAGAAGAAGAGACCCAGTACTTC
. . TRBJ1-4 TRBV15 CATSRGLQRNEKLFF TGTGCCACCAGCAGAGGTTTACAAAGAAATGAAAAACTGTTTTTT
. . TRBJ2-7 TRBV5-1 CASSLGEDRSYEQYF TGCGCCAGCAGCTTGGGGGAAGACCGGAGCTACGAGCAGTACTTC